This T cell receptor beta chain was identified in a study of blood T cell repertoires in COVID-19. The V gene lost 2 bases and the J gene lost 3 bases, with 9 bases spanning the gap. The CDR3 totals 14 residues. CDR1 is SGDLS and CDR2 is YYNGEE in the germline V gene. In the original processing: Using reference gene primer amplification, nucleated cell counts were estimated. The table came from immunoSEQ multiplex PCR; TCRdb's copy has only in-frame clones and leaves some out. The V and J calls and clone size were taken over from that table, and D and trimming were inferred from the DNA. The sample includes 60,000 to 70,000 clones, approximately 80% of them seen just once.

The V and J genes are TRBV9 and TRBJ1-3; D perhaps matches TRBD1 (6 bases). The sample consisted of peripheral blood. The sequence was obtained from a woman older than 75 with acute or convalescent COVID-19. For the CDR3, the DNA is TGTGCCAGCAGCGTCACAGGGTTTGGAAACACCATATATTTT. It codes for CASSVTGFGNTIYF.